A selection of T cell receptor beta chains follows, all from one sample in a study of stem cell transplantation in POMP-related autoinflammatory disease. The method was immunoSEQ multiplex PCR; TCRdb's version includes in-frame clones alone and lacks a portion of them. The data hold several thousand clones, with around 86% observed a single time. Sequencing input: a CXCR5-defined cell subset from PBMCs. These receptors were taken from a human donor in good health. CDR3s include the opening cysteine and the closing phenylalanine or tryptophan. The D gene is left open where the match is weak. Clone size, where shown, is once, few, many, or a class for clones that have expanded.

NA NA TRBJ2-7 TRBV5-3 TGTGCCAGAAGCTTGGAGTCAGGGAAAGGTTCGGGGCAGTACTTC CARSLESGKGSGQYF
NA NA TRBJ1-1 TRBV28 TGTGCCAGCAGCCCCGGGGAGGGACGGGATGAAGCTTTCTTT CASSPGEGRDEAFF
NA TRBD2 TRBJ2-5 TRBV5-1 TGCGCCAGCAGCTTTAGCGGGGGGGCCGGGGAGACCCAGTACTTC CASSFSGGAGETQYF
NA NA TRBJ2-7 TRBV6-5 TGTGCCAGCAGATTTATGACCGACCTTCCCTACGAGCAGTACTTC CASRFMTDLPYEQYF
NA NA TRBJ2-1 TRBV5-4 TGTGCCAGCAGCCCACGGGCGTACGGGAATGAGCAGTTCTTC CASSPRAYGNEQFF
NA NA TRBJ2-1 TRBV5-1 TGCGCCAGCAGCTTCCGACAGGAGGGGGATGAGCAGTTCTTC CASSFRQEGDEQFF
NA NA TRBJ1-3 TRBV5-1 TGCGCCAGCAGCCCTGGGACCTCTGGAAACACCATATATTTT CASSPGTSGNTIYF
NA NA TRBJ1-1 TRBV6-5 TGTGCCAGCAGACAAAAGCTGGCAGACAACACTGAAGCTTTCTTT CASRQKLADNTEAFF
NA TRBD1 TRBJ1-1 TRBV7-9 TGTGCCAGCAGCTCAGGGACAGCCAACGGTGAAGCTTTCTTT CASSSGTANGEAFF
NA NA TRBJ2-3 TRBV27 TGTGCCAGCAGTTCTTGGGATACGCAGTATTTT CASSSWDTQYF
NA NA TRBJ2-2 TRBV21-1 TGTGCCAGCAGCAAAGGGACAGCCAAGGACACCGGGGAGCTGTTTTTT CASSKGTAKDTGELFF
NA NA TRBJ2-1 TRBV9 TGTGCCAGCAGCGTAGCTGGGGCAGTTGGCAATGAGCAGTTCTTC CASSVAGAVGNEQFF
once NA TRBJ1-2 TRBV5-1 TGCGCCAGCAGCATGGGGGCACAAGAAGGTGGCTACACCTTC CASSMGAQEGGYTF
NA TRBD1 TRBJ2-5 TRBV14 TGTGCCAGCAGCCCATACAGGGGTGGGACCCAGTACTTC CASSPYRGGTQYF
once TRBD2 TRBJ2-5 TRBV4-2 TGTGCCAGCAGCCAAGACTCAGCGGGGGAACAAGAGACCCAGTACTTC CASSQDSAGEQETQYF
NA NA TRBJ2-7 TRBV6-1 TGTGCCAGCAGTGGAGGGGAGGGGGTAGGGCTATCCTACGAGCAGTACTTC CASSGGEGVGLSYEQYF
NA NA TRBJ2-3 TRBV7-9 TGTGCCAGCTTACCGGGAAGCATCGCAGATACGCAGTATTTT CASLPGSIADTQYF
NA TRBD1 TRBJ2-7 TRBV11-2 TGTGCCAGCAGCGAGGGACAGGGGTTCCACGAGCAGTACTTC CASSEGQGFHEQYF
NA TRBD1 TRBJ2-7 TRBV23-1 TGCGCCAGCAGTCAATCCCTCCGGGGCAGGGGGCTGTACGAGCAGTACTTC CASSQSLRGRGLYEQYF
NA NA TRBJ2-1 TRBV6-1 TGTGCCAGCAGTGAAGTGGGTGAGCAGTTCTTC CASSEVGEQFF
NA NA TRBJ1-3 TRBV19 TGTGCCAGTAGGACTCAGACGGCAAACTCTGGAAACACCATATATTTT CASRTQTANSGNTIYF
NA NA TRBJ2-2 TRBV6-1 TGTGCCAGCAGTGCCCTAGCTTTAGCCGGGGAGCTGTTTTTT CASSALALAGELFF
once NA TRBJ2-7 TRBV5-1 TGCGCCAGCAGCCAGGTCGAGGGAGGATACGAGCAGTACTTC CASSQVEGGYEQYF
NA NA TRBJ2-3 TRBV19 TGTGCCAGTAGCTCTAGGGGGAACACAGATACGCAGTATTTT CASSSRGNTDTQYF
NA TRBD1 TRBJ1-2 TRBV4-2 TGTGCCAGCAGCCCGGACAGGGGGCAAGGCTACACCTTC CASSPDRGQGYTF
NA NA TRBJ2-7 TRBV5-5 TGTGCCAGCAGCCAGCCTGTCGACACATGGAGCTCCTACGAGCAGTACTTC CASSQPVDTWSSYEQYF
NA NA TRBJ1-6 TRBV5-6 TGTGCCAGCAGCCCTCCCCGGGGGCCATTC CASSPPRGPF
few NA TRBJ1-1 TRBV5-4 TGTGCCAGCGCCAGGGATCGGAGGACTGAAGCTTTCTTT CASARDRRTEAFF
NA TRBD1 TRBJ1-4 TRBV28 TGTGCCAGCAACGACAGGGGAGTAGGAAAACTGTTTTTT CASNDRGVGKLFF
NA TRBD1 TRBJ2-1 TRBV7-2 TGTGCCAGCAGCATTAGAGACAGGGGTTCCTACAATGAGCAGTTCTTC CASSIRDRGSYNEQFF
NA NA TRBJ1-3 TRBV5-4 TGTGCCAGCAGCTCCCGAGGGGGGGCCCTCTCTGGAAACACCATATATTTT CASSSRGGALSGNTIYF
once NA TRBJ1-2 TRBV6-1 TGTGCCAGCAGTGACTACAGGAGGAGCTATGGCTACACCTTC CASSDYRRSYGYTF
once NA TRBJ1-1 TRBV19 TGTGCCAGTAGTGGGGGGCCCGCTGAAGCTTTCTTT CASSGGPAEAFF
NA TRBD2 TRBJ2-7 TRBV18 TGTGCCAGCTCACCACGGGATCTAGCGGGGGGTTTCTACGAGCAGTACTTC CASSPRDLAGGFYEQYF
NA NA TRBJ2-5 TRBV6-5 TGTGCCAGCAGTCGTGGGATGTCCGCGGAGACCCAGTACTTC CASSRGMSAETQYF
NA TRBD1 TRBJ2-3 TRBV5-1 TGCGCCAGCAGCCAAAACCGGGACAGCAGCACAGATACGCAGTATTTT CASSQNRDSSTDTQYF
NA NA TRBJ2-5 TRBV19 TGTGCCAGTAGTATAGTGGGGGCAGGGGAAGAGACCCAGTACTTC CASSIVGAGEETQYF
once NA TRBJ2-5 TRBV2 TGTGCCAGCAGATACCAAGAGGTGACCCAGTACTTC CASRYQEVTQYF
NA TRBD1 TRBJ1-3 TRBV5-6 TGTGCCAGCAGCTTGCTAGGGGGCACTGGAAACACCATATATTTT CASSLLGGTGNTIYF
NA NA TRBJ2-1 TRBV7-9 TGTGCCAGCAGCTTAGGCTCTGTAGCCTCCAATGAGCAGTTCTTC CASSLGSVASNEQFF
NA TRBD1 TRBJ2-7 TRBV11-2 TGTGCCAGCAGCTTAGCACTGGGACAGAAGTACGAGCAGTACTTC CASSLALGQKYEQYF
NA NA TRBJ2-7 TRBV7-8 TGTGCCAGCAGCTTAGCGGCGGGGCCTTCCTACGAGCAGTACTTC CASSLAAGPSYEQYF
NA NA TRBJ1-4 TRBV9 TGTGCCAGCAGCGGGTTCCCAGCGTCAACTAATGAAAAACTGTTTTTT CASSGFPASTNEKLFF
NA NA TRBJ2-7 TRBV7-9 TGTGCCAGCAGCGCCACCGAGCCCCCCTACGAGCAGTACTTC CASSATEPPYEQYF
NA NA TRBJ1-2 TRBV30 TGTGCCTGGAGCGCAGGGGTGTGGGGTGGCTACACCTTC CAWSAGVWGGYTF
few TRBD1 TRBJ1-3 TRBV19 TGTGCCAGTAGTCCGCAGGGGGCGAGGAGCTCTGGAAACACCATATATTTT CASSPQGARSSGNTIYF
NA TRBD2 TRBJ2-7 TRBV6-5 TGTGCCAGCAGTTACCTCCCCGGGGGGGGCGAGCAGTACTTC CASSYLPGGGEQYF
NA TRBD1 TRBJ1-2 TRBV5-6 TGTGCCAGCAGCTGGGGACAGGGGTCAATTAACTATGGCTACACCTTC CASSWGQGSINYGYTF
NA NA TRBJ1-5 TRBV5-1 TGCGCCAGCAGCTTGGAGGGAATACAGCCCCAGCATTTT CASSLEGIQPQHF
NA TRBD2 TRBJ2-2 TRBV7-3 TGTGCCAGCAGCTCCCCGGGACTAGCCTCCGGCGGGGAGCTGTTTTTT CASSSPGLASGGELFF
NA NA TRBJ2-5 TRBV7-3 TGTGCCAGCAGTTTGGGGGGCGCGGGAGAGACCCAGTACTTC CASSLGGAGETQYF
NA NA TRBJ1-4 TRBV5-6 TGTGCCAGCAGCCTAGACGCGAGGGAAAAACTGTTTTTT CASSLDAREKLFF
NA NA TRBJ1-6 TRBV10-3 TGTGCCATCAGTGAGTTACAGGGTAATTCACCCCTCCACTTT CAISELQGNSPLHF
NA TRBD2 TRBJ2-1 TRBV5-1 TGCGCCAGCAGCCAAACTAGCGGGGAATACAATGAGCAGTTCTTC CASSQTSGEYNEQFF
NA NA TRBJ1-2 TRBV5-4 TGTGCCAGCAGCCTTAGGGGGATCTATGGCTACACCTTC CASSLRGIYGYTF
few NA TRBJ1-5 TRBV2 TGTGCCAGCAGTGAAGTTCTAGGTGGTAATCAGCCCCAGCATTTT CASSEVLGGNQPQHF
NA TRBD1 TRBJ1-2 TRBV6-1 TGTGCCAGCACCCAAGACAGGGTAAATGGCTACACCTTC CASTQDRVNGYTF
NA NA TRBJ2-1 TRBV7-2 TGTGCCAGCAGCACCCCTTACAATGAGCAGTTCTTC CASSTPYNEQFF
NA NA TRBJ2-7 TRBV6-5 TGTGCCAGCAGTCCGAATTCCATCGTAGTTTCCGAGCAGTACTTC CASSPNSIVVSEQYF